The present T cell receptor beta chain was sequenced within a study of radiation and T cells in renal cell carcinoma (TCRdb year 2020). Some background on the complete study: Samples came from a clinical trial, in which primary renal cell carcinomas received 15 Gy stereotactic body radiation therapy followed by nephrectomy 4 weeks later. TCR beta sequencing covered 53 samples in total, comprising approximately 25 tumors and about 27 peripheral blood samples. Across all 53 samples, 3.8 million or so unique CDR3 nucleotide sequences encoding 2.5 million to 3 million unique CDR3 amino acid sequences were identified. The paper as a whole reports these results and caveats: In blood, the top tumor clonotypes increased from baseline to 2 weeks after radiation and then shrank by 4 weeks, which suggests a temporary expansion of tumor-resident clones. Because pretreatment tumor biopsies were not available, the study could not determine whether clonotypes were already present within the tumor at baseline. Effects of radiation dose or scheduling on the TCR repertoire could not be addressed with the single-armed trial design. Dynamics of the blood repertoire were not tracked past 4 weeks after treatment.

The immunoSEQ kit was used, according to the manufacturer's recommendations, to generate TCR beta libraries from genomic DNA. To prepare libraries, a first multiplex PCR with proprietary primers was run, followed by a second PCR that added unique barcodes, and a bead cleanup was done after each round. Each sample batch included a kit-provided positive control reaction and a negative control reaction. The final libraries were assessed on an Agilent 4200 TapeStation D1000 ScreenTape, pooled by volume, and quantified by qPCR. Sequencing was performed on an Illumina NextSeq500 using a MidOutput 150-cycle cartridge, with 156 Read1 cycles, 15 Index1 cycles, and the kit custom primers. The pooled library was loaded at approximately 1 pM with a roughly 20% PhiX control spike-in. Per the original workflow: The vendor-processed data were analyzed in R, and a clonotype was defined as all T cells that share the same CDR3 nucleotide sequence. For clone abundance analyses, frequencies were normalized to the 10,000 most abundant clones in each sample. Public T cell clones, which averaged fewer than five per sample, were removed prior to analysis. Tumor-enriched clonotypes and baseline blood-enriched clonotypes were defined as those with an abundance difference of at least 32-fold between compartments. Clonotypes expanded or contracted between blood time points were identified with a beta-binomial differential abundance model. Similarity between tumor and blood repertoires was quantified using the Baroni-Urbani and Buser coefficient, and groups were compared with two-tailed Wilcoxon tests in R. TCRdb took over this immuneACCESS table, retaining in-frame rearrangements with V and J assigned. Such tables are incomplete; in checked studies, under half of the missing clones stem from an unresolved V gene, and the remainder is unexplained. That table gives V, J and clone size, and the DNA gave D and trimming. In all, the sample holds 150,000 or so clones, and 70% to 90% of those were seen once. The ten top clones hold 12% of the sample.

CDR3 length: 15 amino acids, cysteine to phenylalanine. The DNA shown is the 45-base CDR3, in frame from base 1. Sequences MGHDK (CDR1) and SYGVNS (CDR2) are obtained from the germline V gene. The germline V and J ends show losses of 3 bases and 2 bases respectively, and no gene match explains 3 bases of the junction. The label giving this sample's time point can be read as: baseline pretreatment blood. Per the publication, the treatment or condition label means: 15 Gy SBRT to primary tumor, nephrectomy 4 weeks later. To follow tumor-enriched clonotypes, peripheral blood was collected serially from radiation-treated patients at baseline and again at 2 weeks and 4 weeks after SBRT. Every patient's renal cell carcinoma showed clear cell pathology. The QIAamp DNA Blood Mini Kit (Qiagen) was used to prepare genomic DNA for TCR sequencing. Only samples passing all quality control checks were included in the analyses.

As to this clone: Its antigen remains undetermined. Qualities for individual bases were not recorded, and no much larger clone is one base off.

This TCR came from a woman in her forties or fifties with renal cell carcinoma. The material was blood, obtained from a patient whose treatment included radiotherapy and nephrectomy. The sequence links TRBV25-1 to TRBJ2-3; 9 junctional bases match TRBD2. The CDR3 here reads CASSDGGGATDTQYF. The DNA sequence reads TGTGCCAGCAGTGATGGCGGGGGGGCCACAGATACGCAGTATTTT.